The rows below give T cell receptor beta chains drawn from one sample of a study of radiotherapy plus CTLA-4 blockade in lung cancer. The method was immunoSEQ multiplex PCR; TCRdb's version includes in-frame clones alone and lacks a portion of them. The table lists about 49,000 clones, around 69% of them singletons, with around 10% in the top ten. The source was peripheral blood, collected from a patient treated with radiotherapy plus ipilimumab. All receptors come from a human donor with non-small cell lung cancer who had stable disease on radiotherapy plus ipilimumab. The conserved cysteine and the conserved F or W are not part of the CDR3 here. D genes are given only for firm matches.

j_call: TRBJ2-7
v_call: TRBV7-2
d_call: .
cdr3_aa: ASSLDWGQVWGRMDEQY

j_call: TRBJ2-1
v_call: TRBV11-2
d_call: TRBD2
cdr3_aa: ASSPGLAGVNEQF

j_call: TRBJ2-5
v_call: TRBV5-1
d_call: .
cdr3_aa: ASNRTPQETQY

j_call: TRBJ1-1
v_call: TRBV7-3
d_call: TRBD1
cdr3_aa: ASSVQGAETEAF

j_call: TRBJ1-2
v_call: TRBV10-3
d_call: TRBD1
cdr3_aa: AITGDRGADT

j_call: TRBJ2-2
v_call: TRBV7-6
d_call: TRBD2
cdr3_aa: ASSLVASGGAGGELF

j_call: TRBJ1-1
v_call: TRBV18
d_call: .
cdr3_aa: ASSPGTPNTEAF

j_call: TRBJ1-4
v_call: TRBV25-1
d_call: .
cdr3_aa: ASSEYSPGADEKLF

j_call: TRBJ1-1
v_call: TRBV19
d_call: .
cdr3_aa: ASSITNTEAF

j_call: TRBJ1-2
v_call: TRBV5-1
d_call: TRBD1
cdr3_aa: ASSLQQTGHGYT

j_call: TRBJ2-4
v_call: TRBV7-2
d_call: .
cdr3_aa: ASSFLSPPKNIQY

j_call: TRBJ2-1
v_call: TRBV30
d_call: .
cdr3_aa: AWSRSRLDSYNEQF

j_call: TRBJ2-2
v_call: TRBV10-2
d_call: .
cdr3_aa: ASSEGRNTGELF

j_call: TRBJ2-3
v_call: TRBV10-3
d_call: .
cdr3_aa: AISEGHSTDTQY

j_call: TRBJ2-7
v_call: TRBV6-5
d_call: .
cdr3_aa: ASSYSMAGGEQY

j_call: TRBJ1-2
v_call: TRBV19
d_call: .
cdr3_aa: ASSKASGLRADYGYT

j_call: TRBJ1-1
v_call: TRBV5-4
d_call: TRBD1
cdr3_aa: ASSLKGQNSEAF

j_call: TRBJ1-6
v_call: TRBV28
d_call: TRBD1
cdr3_aa: ASSLWSTGISNSPLH

j_call: TRBJ2-1
v_call: TRBV18
d_call: .
cdr3_aa: ASSPPLSGSYNEQF

j_call: TRBJ2-1
v_call: TRBV5-1
d_call: TRBD1
cdr3_aa: ASSGKGTGSRNEQF

j_call: TRBJ1-2
v_call: TRBV30
d_call: .
cdr3_aa: AWRRGEANYGYT

j_call: TRBJ1-2
v_call: TRBV19
d_call: .
cdr3_aa: ASSISQSYGYT

j_call: TRBJ2-2
v_call: TRBV2
d_call: .
cdr3_aa: ASKLGGEGTGELF

j_call: TRBJ1-4
v_call: TRBV6-1
d_call: .
cdr3_aa: ASSEDGSGNEKLF

j_call: TRBJ1-4
v_call: TRBV19
d_call: .
cdr3_aa: ASSIVGGRGEKLF

j_call: TRBJ1-2
v_call: TRBV19
d_call: .
cdr3_aa: ASTEEGRVYGYT

j_call: TRBJ2-7
v_call: TRBV30
d_call: TRBD2
cdr3_aa: AWSVSGGGYEQY

j_call: TRBJ2-3
v_call: TRBV7-9
d_call: .
cdr3_aa: ASSHLRGALDTQY

j_call: TRBJ2-3
v_call: TRBV7-6
d_call: TRBD1
cdr3_aa: ASSLVGTGVPDTQY

j_call: TRBJ1-2
v_call: TRBV5-6
d_call: .
cdr3_aa: ASSLVGQGYGYT

j_call: TRBJ1-2
v_call: TRBV23-1
d_call: .
cdr3_aa: ASTPKRVVYGYT

j_call: TRBJ1-5
v_call: TRBV6-5
d_call: TRBD1
cdr3_aa: ASSRDRSQPQH